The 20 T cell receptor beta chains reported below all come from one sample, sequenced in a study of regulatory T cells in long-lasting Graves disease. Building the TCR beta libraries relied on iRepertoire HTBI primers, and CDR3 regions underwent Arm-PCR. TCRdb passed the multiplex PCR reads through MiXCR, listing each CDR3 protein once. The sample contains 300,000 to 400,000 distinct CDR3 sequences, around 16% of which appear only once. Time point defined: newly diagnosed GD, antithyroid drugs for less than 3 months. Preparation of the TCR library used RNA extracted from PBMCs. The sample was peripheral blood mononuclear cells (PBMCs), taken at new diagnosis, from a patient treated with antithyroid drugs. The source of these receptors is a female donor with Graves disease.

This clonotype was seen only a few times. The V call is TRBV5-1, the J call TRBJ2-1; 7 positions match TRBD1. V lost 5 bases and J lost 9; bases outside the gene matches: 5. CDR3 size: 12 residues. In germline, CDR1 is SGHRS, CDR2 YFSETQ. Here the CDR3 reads CASRENRGEQFF. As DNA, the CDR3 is TGCGCCAGCAGGGAGAACAGGGGTGAGCAGTTCTTC. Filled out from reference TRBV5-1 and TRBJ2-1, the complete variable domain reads KAGVTQTPRYLIKTRGQQVTLSCSPISGHRSVSWYQQTPGQGLQFLFEYFSETQRNKGNFPGRFSGRQFSNSRSEMNVSTLELGDSALYLCASRENRGEQFFGPGTRLTVL.

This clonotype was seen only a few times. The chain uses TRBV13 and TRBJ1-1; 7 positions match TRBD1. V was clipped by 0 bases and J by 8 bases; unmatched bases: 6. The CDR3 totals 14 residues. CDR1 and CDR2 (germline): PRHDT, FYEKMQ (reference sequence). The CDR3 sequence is CASSLGSYRGEAFF. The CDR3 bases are TGTGCCAGCAGCTTAGGCAGTTACAGGGGAGAAGCTTTCTTT.

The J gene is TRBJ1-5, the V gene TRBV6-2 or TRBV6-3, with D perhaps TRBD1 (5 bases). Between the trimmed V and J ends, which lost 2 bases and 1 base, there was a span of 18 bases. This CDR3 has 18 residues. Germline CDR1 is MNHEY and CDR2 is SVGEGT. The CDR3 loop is CASSYGPPGGGSNQPQHF. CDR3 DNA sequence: TGTGCCAGCAGTTACGGCCCCCCCGGGGGAGGAAGCAATCAGCCCCAGCATTTT.

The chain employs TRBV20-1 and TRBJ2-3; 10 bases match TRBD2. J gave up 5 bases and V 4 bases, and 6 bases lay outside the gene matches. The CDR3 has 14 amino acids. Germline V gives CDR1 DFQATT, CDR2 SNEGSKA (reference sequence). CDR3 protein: CSATIAGGGDTQYF. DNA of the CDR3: TGCAGTGCTACTATAGCGGGAGGAGGAGATACGCAGTATTTT.

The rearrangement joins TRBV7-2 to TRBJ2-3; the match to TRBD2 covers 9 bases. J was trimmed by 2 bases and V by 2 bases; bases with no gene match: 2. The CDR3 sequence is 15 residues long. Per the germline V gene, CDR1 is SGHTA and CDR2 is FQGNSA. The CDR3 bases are TGTGCCAGCAGCTTATCTAGCGGGATCACAGATACGCAGTATTTT. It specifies CASSLSSGITDTQYF. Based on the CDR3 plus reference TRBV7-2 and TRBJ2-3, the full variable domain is GAGVSQSPSNKVTEKGKDVELRCDPISGHTALYWYRQSLGQGLEFLIYFQGNSAPDKSGLPSDRFSAERTGGSVSTLTIQRTQQEDSAVYLCASSLSSGITDTQYFGPGTRLTVL.

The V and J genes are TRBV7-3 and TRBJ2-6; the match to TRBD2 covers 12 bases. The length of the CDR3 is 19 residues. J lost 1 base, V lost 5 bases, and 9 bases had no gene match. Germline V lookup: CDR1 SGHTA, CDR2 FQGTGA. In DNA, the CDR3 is TGTGCCAGCAGCCCTCGGACTAGCGGGGTCCCGTCTGGGGCCAACGTCCTGACTTTC. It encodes CASSPRTSGVPSGANVLTF.

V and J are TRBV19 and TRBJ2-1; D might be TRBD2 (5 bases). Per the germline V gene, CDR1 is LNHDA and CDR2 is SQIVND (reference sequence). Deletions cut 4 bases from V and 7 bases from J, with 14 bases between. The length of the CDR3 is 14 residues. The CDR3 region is CASSSSGSQNEQFF. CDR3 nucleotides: TGTGCCAGTAGTAGTTCGGGGTCTCAGAATGAGCAGTTCTTC.

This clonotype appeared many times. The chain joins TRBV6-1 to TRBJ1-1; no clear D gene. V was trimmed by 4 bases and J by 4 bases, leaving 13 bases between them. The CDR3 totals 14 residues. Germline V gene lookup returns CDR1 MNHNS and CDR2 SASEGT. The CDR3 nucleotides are TGTGCCAGCAGTGCCCCGCTGGGAAGCACTGAAGCTTTCTTT. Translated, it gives CASSAPLGSTEAFF.

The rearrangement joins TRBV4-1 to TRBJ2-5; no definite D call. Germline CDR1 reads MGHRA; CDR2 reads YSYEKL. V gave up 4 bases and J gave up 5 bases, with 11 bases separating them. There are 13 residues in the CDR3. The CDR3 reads CASSLTLGETQYF. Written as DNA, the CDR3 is TGCGCCAGCAGCCTTACCCTGGGGGAGACCCAGTACTTC.

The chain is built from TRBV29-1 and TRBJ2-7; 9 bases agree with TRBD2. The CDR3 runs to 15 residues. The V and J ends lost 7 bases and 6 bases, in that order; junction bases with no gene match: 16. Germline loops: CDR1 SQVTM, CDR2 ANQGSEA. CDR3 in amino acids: CSALRGAGGPGEQYF. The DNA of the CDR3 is TGCAGCGCTCTCCGGGGGGCGGGAGGGCCTGGCGAGCAGTACTTC.

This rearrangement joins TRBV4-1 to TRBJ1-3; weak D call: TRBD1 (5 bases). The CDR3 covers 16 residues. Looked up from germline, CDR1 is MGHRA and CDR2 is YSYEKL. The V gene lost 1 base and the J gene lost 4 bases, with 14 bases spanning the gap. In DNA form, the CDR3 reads TGCGCCAGCAGCCAAGTTACTCGAGGGGCCGGAAACACCATATATTTT. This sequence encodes CASSQVTRGAGNTIYF.

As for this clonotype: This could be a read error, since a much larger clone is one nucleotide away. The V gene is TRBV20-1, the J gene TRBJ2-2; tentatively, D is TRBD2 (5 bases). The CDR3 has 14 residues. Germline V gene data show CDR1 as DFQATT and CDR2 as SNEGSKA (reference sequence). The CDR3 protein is CSAFRGGMAGELLF. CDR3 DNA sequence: TGCAGTGCATTCCGAGGTGGAATGGCCGGGGAGCTGCTTTTT.

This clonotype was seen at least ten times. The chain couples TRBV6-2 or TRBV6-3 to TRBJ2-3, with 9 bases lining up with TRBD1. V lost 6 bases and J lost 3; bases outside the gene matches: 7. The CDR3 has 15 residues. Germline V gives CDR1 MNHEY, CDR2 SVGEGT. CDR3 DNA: TGTGCCAGCAGCGCCGGACAGGGGTTGACAGATACGCAGTATTTT. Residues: CASSAGQGLTDTQYF.

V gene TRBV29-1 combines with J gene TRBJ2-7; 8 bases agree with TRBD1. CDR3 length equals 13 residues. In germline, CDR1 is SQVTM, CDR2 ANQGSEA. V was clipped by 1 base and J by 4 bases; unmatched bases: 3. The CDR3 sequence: CSVEGTGPYEQYF. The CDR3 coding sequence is TGCAGCGTTGAAGGGACAGGGCCTTACGAGCAGTACTTC.

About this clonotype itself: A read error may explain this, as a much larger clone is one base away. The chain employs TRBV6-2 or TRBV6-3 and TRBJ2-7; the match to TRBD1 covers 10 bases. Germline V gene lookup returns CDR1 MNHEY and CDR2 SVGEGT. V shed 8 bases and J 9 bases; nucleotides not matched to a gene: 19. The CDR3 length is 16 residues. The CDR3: CASSNILGTGEPAQYF. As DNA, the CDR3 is TGTGCCAGCTCAAACATCCTGGGGACAGGGGAACCTGCGCAGTACTTC.

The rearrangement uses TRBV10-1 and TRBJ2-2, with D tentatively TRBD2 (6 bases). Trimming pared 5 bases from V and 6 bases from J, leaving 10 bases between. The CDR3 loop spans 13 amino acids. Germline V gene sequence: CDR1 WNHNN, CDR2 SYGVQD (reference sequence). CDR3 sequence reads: CASSNGLPGELFF. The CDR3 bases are TGCGCCAGCAGTAACGGACTACCCGGGGAGCTGTTTTTT.

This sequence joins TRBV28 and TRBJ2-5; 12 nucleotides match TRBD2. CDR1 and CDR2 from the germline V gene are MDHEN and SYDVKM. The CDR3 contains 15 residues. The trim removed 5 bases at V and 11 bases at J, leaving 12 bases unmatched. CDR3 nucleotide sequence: TGTGCCAGCAGTCCCGGGACTAGCGGGTACAATGAGCAGTACTTC. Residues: CASSPGTSGYNEQYF.

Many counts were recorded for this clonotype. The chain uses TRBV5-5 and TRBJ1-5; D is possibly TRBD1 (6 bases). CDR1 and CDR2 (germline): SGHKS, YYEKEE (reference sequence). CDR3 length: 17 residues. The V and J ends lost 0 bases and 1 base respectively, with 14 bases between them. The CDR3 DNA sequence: TGTGCCAGCAGCTTGGGGGGGGCTGGGTCGAGCAATCAGCCCCAGCATTTT. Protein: CASSLGGAGSSNQPQHF.

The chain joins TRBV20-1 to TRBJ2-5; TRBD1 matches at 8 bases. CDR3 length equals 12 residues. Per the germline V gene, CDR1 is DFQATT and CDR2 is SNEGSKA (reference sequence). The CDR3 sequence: CGGRGRGKTQYF. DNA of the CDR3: TGCGGGGGCAGGGGGCGCGGCAAGACCCAGTACTTC.

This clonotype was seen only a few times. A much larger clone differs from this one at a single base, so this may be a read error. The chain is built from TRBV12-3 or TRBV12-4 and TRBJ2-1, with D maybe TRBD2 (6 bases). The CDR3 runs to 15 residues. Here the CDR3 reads CASSPRDSRYNEQLF. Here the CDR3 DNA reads TGTGCCAGCAGCCCCCGGGACTCACGCTACAATGAGCAGCTCTTC.